The source of this T cell receptor beta chain is a study of cytomegalovirus exposure and HLA in healthy donors. The overall study: Roughly 80 million unique TCRs from HLA-typed donors made up an early data release. General study findings and limits: In a later analysis, a missense DCLRE1C variant was linked to TCR beta V- and J-gene trimming. Cytomegalovirus association was listed for 170 or so TCR beta chains.

The PCR had 60 Vbeta and 13 Jbeta primers. Sequencing used immunoSEQ multiplex PCR; TCRdb keeps in-frame clones, though not all of them. The repertoire includes roughly 160,000 clones, over 80% of them detected once, and 1.2% sits in the top ten. With respect to this clone: Its specificity is not known.

Sequenced sample: PBMCs. The receptor was isolated from a boy younger than 10 in good health and CMV-seronegative.

The CDR3, as DNA: TGTGCCAGCAGCCCGGCCGGGACTAGCGGGAGAAATGAGCAGTTCTTC. Amino acids: CASSPAGTSGRNEQFF. The chain uses TRBV5-4 and TRBJ2-1; 14 bases match TRBD2. The CDR3 sequence is 16 residues long. The germline CDR1 and CDR2 sequences are SGHNT and YYREEE (reference sequence). J was trimmed by 7 bases and V by 4 bases; bases with no gene match: 7. The full variable domain, completed using reference TRBV5-4 and TRBJ2-1, is ETGVTQSPTHLIKTRGQQVTLRCSSQSGHNTVSWYQQALGQGPQFIFQYYREEENGRGNFPPRFSGLQFPNYSSELNVNALELDDSALYLCASSPAGTSGRNEQFFGPGTRLTVL.